This TCR beta chain was sequenced in a study of T cell responses to AZD1222 COVID-19 vaccine. The method was immunoSEQ multiplex PCR; TCRdb's version includes in-frame clones alone and lacks a portion of them. The sample holds 130,000 to 150,000 clones, 85% to 90% seen once. This CDR3 has 15 residues. The germline V gene encodes CDR1 SGHRS and CDR2 YFSETQ. Trimming removed 0 bases from V and 3 bases from J, with 12 bases in between. Study-wide findings and caveats: Clonal diversity was possibly underestimated, and white British individuals and females predominated among donors.

With respect to this clone: Its antigen is currently unknown.

The clonotype comes from an adult in good health. Sequences were derived from peripheral blood, sampled on day 0 of AZD1222 vaccination. The V call is TRBV5-1, the J call TRBJ1-2; D is unclear. The CDR3 bases are TGCGCCAGCAGCTTGGTCGTAGGCGGGGACTATGGCTACACCTTC. This gives the protein CASSLVVGGDYGYTF.